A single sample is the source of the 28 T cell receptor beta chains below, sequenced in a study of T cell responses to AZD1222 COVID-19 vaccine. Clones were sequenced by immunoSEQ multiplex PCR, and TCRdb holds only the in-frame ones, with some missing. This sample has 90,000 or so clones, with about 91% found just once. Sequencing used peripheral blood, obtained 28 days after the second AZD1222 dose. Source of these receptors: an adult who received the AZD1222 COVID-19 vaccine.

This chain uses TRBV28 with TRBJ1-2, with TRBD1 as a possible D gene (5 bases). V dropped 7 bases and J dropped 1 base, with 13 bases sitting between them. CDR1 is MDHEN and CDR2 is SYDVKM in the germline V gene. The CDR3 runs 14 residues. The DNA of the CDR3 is TGTGCCAGCACCCCGGCAGGGCGTAACTATGGCTACACCTTC. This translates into CASTPAGRNYGYTF.

In DNA, the CDR3 is TGTGCCAGTCGGACAGACTCCTACGAGCAGTACTTC. This sequence encodes CASRTDSYEQYF. This chain links TRBV5-8 with TRBJ2-7; D may be TRBD1 (6 bases). This CDR3 is 12 amino acids long. CDR1 and CDR2 from the germline V gene are SGHTS and YDEGEE. Between the trimmed V and J ends, which lost 8 bases and 0 bases, there was a span of 9 bases.

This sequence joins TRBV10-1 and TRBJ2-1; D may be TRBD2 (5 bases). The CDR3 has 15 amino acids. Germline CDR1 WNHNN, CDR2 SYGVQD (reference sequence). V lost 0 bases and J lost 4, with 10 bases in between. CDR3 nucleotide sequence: TGCGCCAGCAGTGAGTCGCGAGGCGGGTACAATGAGCAGTTCTTC. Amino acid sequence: CASSESRGGYNEQFF.

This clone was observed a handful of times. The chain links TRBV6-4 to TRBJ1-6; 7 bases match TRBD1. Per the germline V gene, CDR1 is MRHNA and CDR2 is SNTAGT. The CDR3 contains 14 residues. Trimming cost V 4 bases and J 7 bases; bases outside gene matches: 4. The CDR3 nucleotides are TGTGCCAGCAGTGCGACAGGGACGAATTCACCCCTCCACTTT. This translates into CASSATGTNSPLHF.

DNA of the CDR3: TGTGCCAGCAGCCCTCGGGGGGGCGGGTCACCCCTCCACTTT. This gives the protein CASSPRGGGSPLHF. The rearrangement uses TRBV7-8 and TRBJ1-6; D may be TRBD1 (6 bases). Germline CDR1 and CDR2: SGHVS and FQNEAQ. V lost 5 bases and J 10 bases, leaving 15 bases between the germline ends. The CDR3 is 14 amino acids. The variable domain in full, with the rest retrieved from reference TRBV7-8 and TRBJ1-6, is GAGVSQSPRYKVAKRGQDVALRCDPISGHVSLFWYQQALGQGPEFLTYFQNEAQLDKSGLPSDRFFAERPEGSVSTLKIQRTQQEDSAVYLCASSPRGGGSPLHFGNGTRLTVT.

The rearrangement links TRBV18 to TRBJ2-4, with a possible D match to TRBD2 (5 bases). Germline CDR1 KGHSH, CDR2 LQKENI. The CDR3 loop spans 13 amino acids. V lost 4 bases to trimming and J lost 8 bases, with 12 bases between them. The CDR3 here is CASSLRAADIQYF. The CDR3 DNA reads TGTGCCAGCTCACTGAGGGCCGCGGACATTCAGTACTTC.

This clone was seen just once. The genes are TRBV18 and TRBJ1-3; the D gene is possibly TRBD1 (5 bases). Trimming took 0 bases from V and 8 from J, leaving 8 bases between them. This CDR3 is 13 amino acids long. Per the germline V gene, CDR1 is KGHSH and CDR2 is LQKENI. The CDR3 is CASSPPGTDTIYF. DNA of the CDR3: TGTGCCAGCTCACCACCAGGGACGGACACCATATATTTT.

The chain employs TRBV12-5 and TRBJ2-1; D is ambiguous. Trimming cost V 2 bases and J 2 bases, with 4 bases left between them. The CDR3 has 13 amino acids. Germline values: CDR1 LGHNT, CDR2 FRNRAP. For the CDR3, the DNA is TGTGCTAGTGGTTTGTTAGCCTACAATGAGCAGTTCTTC. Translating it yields CASGLLAYNEQFF.

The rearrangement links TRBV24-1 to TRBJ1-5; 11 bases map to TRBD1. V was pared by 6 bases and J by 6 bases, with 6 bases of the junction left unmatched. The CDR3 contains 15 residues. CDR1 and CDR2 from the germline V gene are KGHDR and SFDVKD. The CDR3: CATSQGTGGGQPQHF. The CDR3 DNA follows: TGTGCCACCAGTCAGGGGACAGGGGGAGGTCAGCCCCAGCATTTT.

CDR3 region: CASSYDIAGEGNEQFF. The CDR3 DNA reads TGTGCCAGCAGTTACGATATAGCGGGGGAGGGAAATGAGCAGTTCTTC. The chain carries TRBV6-5 and TRBJ2-1; 9 bases map to TRBD2. The V segment lost 2 bases and the J segment 7 bases; nucleotides outside the gene matches: 9. Germline assignment: CDR1 MNHEY and CDR2 SVGAGI. The CDR3 sequence is 16 residues long.

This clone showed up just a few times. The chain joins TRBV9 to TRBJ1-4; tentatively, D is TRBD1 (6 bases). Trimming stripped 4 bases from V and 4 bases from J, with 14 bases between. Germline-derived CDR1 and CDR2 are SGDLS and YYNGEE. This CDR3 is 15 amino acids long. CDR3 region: CASSSVPGDNEKLFF. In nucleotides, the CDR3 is TGTGCCAGCAGCTCCGTACCAGGGGATAATGAAAAACTGTTTTTT. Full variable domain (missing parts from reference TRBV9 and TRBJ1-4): DSGVTQTPKHLITATGQRVTLRCSPRSGDLSVYWYQQSLDQGLQFLIQYYNGEERAKGNILERFSAQQFPDLHSELNLSSLELGDSALYFCASSSVPGDNEKLFFGSGTQLSVL.

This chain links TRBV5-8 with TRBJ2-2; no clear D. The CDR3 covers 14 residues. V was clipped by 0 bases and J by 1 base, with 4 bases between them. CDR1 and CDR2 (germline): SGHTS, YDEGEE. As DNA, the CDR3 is TGTGCCAGCAGCTTGGCTGGGAACACCGGGGAGCTGTTTTTT. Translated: CASSLAGNTGELFF.

CDR3 nucleotide sequence: TGTGCCAGCAGCCAGCCGGGGGGCGGCGGGGAGCTGTTTTTT. This encodes CASSQPGGGGELFF. This rearrangement joins TRBV5-8 to TRBJ2-2; D may be TRBD2 (7 bases). Germline V lookup: CDR1 SGHTS, CDR2 YDEGEE. V shed 4 bases and J shed 7 bases, with 14 bases lying between them. This CDR3 has 14 residues.

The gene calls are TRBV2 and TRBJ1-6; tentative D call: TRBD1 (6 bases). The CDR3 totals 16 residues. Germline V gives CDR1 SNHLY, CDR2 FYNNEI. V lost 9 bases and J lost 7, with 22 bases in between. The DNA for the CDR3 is TGTGCCAGTCTGGGGGCAACTTCTCGAGGGAATTCACCCCTCCACTTT. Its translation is CASLGATSRGNSPLHF.

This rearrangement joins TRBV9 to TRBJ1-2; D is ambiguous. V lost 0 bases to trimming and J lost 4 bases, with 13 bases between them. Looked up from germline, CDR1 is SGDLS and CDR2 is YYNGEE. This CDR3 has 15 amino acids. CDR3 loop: CASSVEVGSTYGYTF. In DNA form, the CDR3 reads TGTGCCAGCAGCGTAGAGGTAGGGTCGACCTATGGCTACACCTTC.

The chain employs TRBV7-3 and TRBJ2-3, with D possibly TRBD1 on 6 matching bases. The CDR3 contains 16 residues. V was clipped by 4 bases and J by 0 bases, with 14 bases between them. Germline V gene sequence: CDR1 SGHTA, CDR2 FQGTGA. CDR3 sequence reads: CASSSVGQTSTDTQYF. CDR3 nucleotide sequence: TGTGCCAGCAGCTCCGTAGGACAGACTAGCACAGATACGCAGTATTTT.

The CDR3 coding sequence is TGCGCCAGCAGCTTGGGAGGGGGTGTAATCTATGGCTACACCTTC. The encoded protein is CASSLGGGVIYGYTF. The chain uses TRBV5-1 and TRBJ1-2; a possible D gene is TRBD1 (6 bases). V lost 0 bases, J lost 4 bases, and 13 bases lay in between. There are 15 residues in the CDR3. Germline loops: CDR1 SGHRS, CDR2 YFSETQ. The full variable domain, in which reference TRBV5-1 and TRBJ1-2 provide the parts outside the CDR3, is KAGVTQTPRYLIKTRGQQVTLSCSPISGHRSVSWYQQTPGQGLQFLFEYFSETQRNKGNFPGRFSGRQFSNSRSEMNVSTLELGDSALYLCASSLGGGVIYGYTFGSGTRLTVV.

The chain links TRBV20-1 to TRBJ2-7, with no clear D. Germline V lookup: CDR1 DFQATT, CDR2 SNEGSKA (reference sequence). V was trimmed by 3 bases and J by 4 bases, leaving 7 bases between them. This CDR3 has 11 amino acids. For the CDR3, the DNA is TGCAGTGCTAGCGGAGCATACGAGCAGTACTTC. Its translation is CSASGAYEQYF.

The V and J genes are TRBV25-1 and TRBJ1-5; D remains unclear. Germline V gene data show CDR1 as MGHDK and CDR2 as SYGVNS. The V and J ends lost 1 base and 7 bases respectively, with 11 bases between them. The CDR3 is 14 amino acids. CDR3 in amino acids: CASSEFGELQPQHF. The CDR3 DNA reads TGTGCCAGCAGTGAATTTGGGGAGTTGCAGCCCCAGCATTTT.

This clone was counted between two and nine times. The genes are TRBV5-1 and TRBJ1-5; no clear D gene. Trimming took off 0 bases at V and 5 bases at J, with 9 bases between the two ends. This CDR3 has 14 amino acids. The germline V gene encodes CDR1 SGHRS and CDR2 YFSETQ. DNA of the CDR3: TGCGCCAGCAGCTTGGGACCGGGATATCAGCCCCAGCATTTT. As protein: CASSLGPGYQPQHF.

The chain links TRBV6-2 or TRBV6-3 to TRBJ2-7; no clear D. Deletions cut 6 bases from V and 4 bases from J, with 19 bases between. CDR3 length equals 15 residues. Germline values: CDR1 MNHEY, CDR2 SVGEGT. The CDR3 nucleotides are TGTGCCAGCAGGCCTCAGGAGTACTGGAAATACGAGCAGTACTTC. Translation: CASRPQEYWKYEQYF.

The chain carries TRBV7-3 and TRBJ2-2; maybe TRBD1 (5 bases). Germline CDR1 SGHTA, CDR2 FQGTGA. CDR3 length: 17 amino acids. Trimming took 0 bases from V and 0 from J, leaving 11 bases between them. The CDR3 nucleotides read TGTGCCAGCAGCTTAACACTCTCCAGGGCGAACACCGGGGAGCTGTTTTTT. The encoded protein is CASSLTLSRANTGELFF.

Here the CDR3 reads CASRGTGKIAGYTF. The DNA for the CDR3 is TGTGCCAGCAGGGGAACAGGGAAAATTGCTGGCTACACCTTC. The chain has TRBV28 and TRBJ1-2, with D possibly matching TRBD1 (6 bases). Trimming removed 6 bases from V and 7 bases from J, with 18 bases in between. Germline CDR1 and CDR2: MDHEN and SYDVKM. The CDR3 has 14 amino acids.

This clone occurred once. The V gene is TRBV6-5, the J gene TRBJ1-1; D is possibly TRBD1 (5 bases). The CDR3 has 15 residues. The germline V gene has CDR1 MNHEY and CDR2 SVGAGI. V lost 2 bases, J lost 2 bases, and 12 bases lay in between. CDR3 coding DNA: TGTGCCAGCAGTTACACGGGCAGGGCCAACACTGAAGCTTTCTTT. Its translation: CASSYTGRANTEAFF.

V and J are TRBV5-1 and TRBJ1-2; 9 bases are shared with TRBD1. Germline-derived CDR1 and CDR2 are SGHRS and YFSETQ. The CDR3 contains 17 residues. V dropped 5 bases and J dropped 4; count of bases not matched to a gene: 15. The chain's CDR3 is CASSPRGPGQGSYGYTF. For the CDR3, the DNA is TGCGCCAGCAGTCCAAGGGGCCCGGGACAGGGTAGCTATGGCTACACCTTC.

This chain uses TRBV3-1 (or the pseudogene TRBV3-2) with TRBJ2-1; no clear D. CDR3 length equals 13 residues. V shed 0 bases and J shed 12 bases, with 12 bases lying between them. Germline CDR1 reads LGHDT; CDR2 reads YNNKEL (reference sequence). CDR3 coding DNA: TGTGCCAGCAGCCAAGAAATGATGCTGGGGCAGTTCTTC. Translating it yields CASSQEMMLGQFF.

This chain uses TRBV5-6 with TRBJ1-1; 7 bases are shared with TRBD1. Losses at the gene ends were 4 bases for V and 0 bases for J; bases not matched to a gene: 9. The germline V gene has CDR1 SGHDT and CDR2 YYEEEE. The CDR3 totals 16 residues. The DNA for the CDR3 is TGTGCCAGCAGCCCGGAAGGGGGCGACTTGAACACTGAAGCTTTCTTT. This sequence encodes CASSPEGGDLNTEAFF.

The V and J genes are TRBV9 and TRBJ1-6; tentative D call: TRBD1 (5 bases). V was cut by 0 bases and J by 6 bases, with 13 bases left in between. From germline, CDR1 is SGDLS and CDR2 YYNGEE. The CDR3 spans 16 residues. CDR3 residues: CASSVAAGAINSPLHF. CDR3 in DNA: TGTGCCAGCAGCGTAGCTGCCGGGGCAATTAATTCACCCCTCCACTTT. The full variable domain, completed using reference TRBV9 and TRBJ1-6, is DSGVTQTPKHLITATGQRVTLRCSPRSGDLSVYWYQQSLDQGLQFLIQYYNGEERAKGNILERFSAQQFPDLHSELNLSSLELGDSALYFCASSVAAGAINSPLHFGNGTRLTVT.